The 13 T cell receptor beta chains below were found in one sample sequenced in a study of blood T cell repertoires in COVID-19. The repertoire was sequenced with immunoSEQ multiplex PCR; TCRdb's copy has only in-frame clones and lacks some. The table includes over 70,000 clones, more than 65% detected once. Sequenced: peripheral blood. These receptors were taken from a human donor in a cohort sampled during active COVID-19.

This clone has a single count. The V call is TRBV2, the J call TRBJ2-1; the match to TRBD1 covers 7 bases. The CDR3 runs to 17 residues. Trimming removed 0 bases from V and 3 bases from J; junction bases left unmatched: 8. Germline assignment: CDR1 SNHLY and CDR2 FYNNEI. The DNA of the CDR3 is TGTGCCAGCAGTGAAGCTCCCTCCGGGACAGACTACAATGAGCAGTTCTTC. This gives the protein CASSEAPSGTDYNEQFF.

The chain joins TRBV27 to TRBJ1-2, with D perhaps TRBD1 (5 bases). V dropped 5 bases and J dropped 8 bases, with 12 bases sitting between them. From germline, CDR1 is MNHEY and CDR2 SMNVEV (reference sequence). The CDR3 sequence is 12 residues long. The CDR3 DNA reads TGTGCCAGCAGTACATCGGGGGTCGGCTACACCTTC. Its translation is CASSTSGVGYTF.

This clone was observed once. The genes are TRBV7-2 and TRBJ2-3; 11 bases map to TRBD2. J gave up 4 bases and V 3 bases, and 6 bases lay outside the gene matches. CDR1 is SGHTA, CDR2 FQGNSA, per germline. This CDR3 contains 16 residues. The CDR3 nucleotides read TGTGCCAGCAGCTTTACTAGCGGGGGTTCGGCAGATACGCAGTATTTT. Translating gives CASSFTSGGSADTQYF.

The V gene is TRBV28, the J gene TRBJ2-1; 13 nucleotides agree with TRBD2. CDR3 size: 15 residues. The germline gives CDR1 MDHEN, CDR2 SYDVKM. J lost 10 bases, V lost 3 bases, and 6 bases had no gene match. Here the CDR3 DNA reads TGTGCCAGCAGTTTTACTAGCGGGGGGGCTCGCGAGCAGTTCTTC. This sequence encodes CASSFTSGGAREQFF.

This rearrangement joins TRBV6-5 to TRBJ2-7; D possibly corresponds to TRBD2 (6 bases). V dropped 5 bases and J dropped 6 bases, with 8 bases sitting between them. Germline V CDR1 and CDR2: MNHEY, SVGAGI. The CDR3 runs to 11 residues. CDR3 bases: TGTGCCAGCAGTATGGGGGGCGAGCAGTACTTC. As protein: CASSMGGEQYF.

The chain carries TRBV6-5 and TRBJ2-7, with TRBD1 identical over 7 bases. Germline CDR1 reads MNHEY; CDR2 reads SVGAGI. V trimming: 7 bases; J trimming: 12 bases; junction bases outside the gene matches: 15. The CDR3 runs 13 residues. The CDR3 protein is CASTQPGTADLYF. Here the CDR3 DNA reads TGTGCCAGCACTCAGCCCGGGACAGCCGATCTGTACTTC.

The V call is TRBV20-1, the J call TRBJ2-7; 7 bases agree with TRBD2. Germline assignment: CDR1 DFQATT and CDR2 SNEGSKA (reference sequence). CDR3 size: 11 residues. V shed 3 bases, J shed 13 bases, and the junction held 9 bases outside the gene matches. The DNA of the CDR3 is TGCAGTGCTAGCCTCTTGGGGGGGATCTACTTC. This encodes CSASLLGGIYF.

This sequence joins TRBV24-1 and TRBJ2-7; D is uncertain. The germline V gene has CDR1 KGHDR and CDR2 SFDVKD. V was shortened by 3 bases and J by 0 bases, with 8 bases between the two germline ends. This CDR3 contains 14 residues. The CDR3 DNA sequence: TGTGCCACCAGTGATGGGCCAAACTCCTACGAGCAGTACTTC. Amino acids: CATSDGPNSYEQYF.

The chain joins TRBV19 to TRBJ1-1; 9 nucleotides line up with TRBD1. CDR1 and CDR2 (germline): LNHDA, SQIVND (reference sequence). The CDR3 has 13 amino acids. The V and J ends lost 9 bases and 5 bases, in that order; junction bases with no gene match: 7. The DNA for the CDR3 is TGTGCCAGCACCGGACAGGGGTTTACTGAAGCTTTCTTT. Translating gives CASTGQGFTEAFF.

The J gene is TRBJ1-5, the V gene TRBV5-5; 7 nucleotides match TRBD1. The CDR3 loop spans 15 amino acids. Germline loops: CDR1 SGHKS, CDR2 YYEKEE (reference sequence). V lost 3 bases to trimming and J lost 3 bases; unmatched junction nucleotides: 6. The chain's CDR3 is CASSWGQNLNQPQHF. In DNA form, the CDR3 reads TGTGCCAGCAGCTGGGGACAGAATCTCAATCAGCCCCAGCATTTT.

The chain carries TRBV4-2 and TRBJ2-1; D is unresolved. Deletions cut 4 bases from V and 0 bases from J, with 13 bases between. Germline V gives CDR1 LGHNA, CDR2 YNFKEQ. The CDR3 is 16 amino acids. The CDR3 spells CASSRRQVNSYNEQFF. CDR3 nucleotide sequence: TGTGCCAGCAGCCGCAGGCAGGTGAACTCCTACAATGAGCAGTTCTTC.

V gene TRBV11-2 combines with J gene TRBJ2-7, with TRBD2 identical over 8 bases. The germline V gene encodes CDR1 SGHAT and CDR2 FQNNGV. This CDR3 contains 17 residues. Trimming at V came to 5 bases and at J to 0 bases, leaving 12 bases not matched to a gene. The CDR3 spells CASSVRGGLGSSYEQYF. The CDR3 DNA reads TGTGCCAGCAGCGTTCGGGGGGGACTAGGAAGCTCCTACGAGCAGTACTTC.

The V and J genes are TRBV6-5 and TRBJ2-5; 11 bases line up with TRBD1. Germline CDR1 MNHEY, CDR2 SVGAGI. Trimming removed 3 bases from V and 9 bases from J; junction bases left unmatched: 9. The CDR3 covers 15 residues. CDR3 amino acids: CASSYSGTGGSPQYF. The DNA for the CDR3 is TGTGCCAGCAGTTATTCCGGGACAGGGGGTTCTCCCCAGTACTTC.